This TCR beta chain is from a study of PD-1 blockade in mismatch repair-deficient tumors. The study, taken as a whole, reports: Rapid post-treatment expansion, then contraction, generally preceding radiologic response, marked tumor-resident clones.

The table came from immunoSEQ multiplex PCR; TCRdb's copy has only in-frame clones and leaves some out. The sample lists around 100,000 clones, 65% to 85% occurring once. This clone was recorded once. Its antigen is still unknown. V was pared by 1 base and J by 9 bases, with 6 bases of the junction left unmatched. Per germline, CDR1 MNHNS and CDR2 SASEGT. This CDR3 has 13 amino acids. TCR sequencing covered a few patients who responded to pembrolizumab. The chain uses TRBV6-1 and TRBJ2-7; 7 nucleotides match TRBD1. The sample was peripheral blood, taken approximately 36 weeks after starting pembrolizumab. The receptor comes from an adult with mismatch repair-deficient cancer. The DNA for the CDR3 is TGTGCCAGCAGTGAAGGGGGTTACAGGGGGCAGTACTTC. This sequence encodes CASSEGGYRGQYF.